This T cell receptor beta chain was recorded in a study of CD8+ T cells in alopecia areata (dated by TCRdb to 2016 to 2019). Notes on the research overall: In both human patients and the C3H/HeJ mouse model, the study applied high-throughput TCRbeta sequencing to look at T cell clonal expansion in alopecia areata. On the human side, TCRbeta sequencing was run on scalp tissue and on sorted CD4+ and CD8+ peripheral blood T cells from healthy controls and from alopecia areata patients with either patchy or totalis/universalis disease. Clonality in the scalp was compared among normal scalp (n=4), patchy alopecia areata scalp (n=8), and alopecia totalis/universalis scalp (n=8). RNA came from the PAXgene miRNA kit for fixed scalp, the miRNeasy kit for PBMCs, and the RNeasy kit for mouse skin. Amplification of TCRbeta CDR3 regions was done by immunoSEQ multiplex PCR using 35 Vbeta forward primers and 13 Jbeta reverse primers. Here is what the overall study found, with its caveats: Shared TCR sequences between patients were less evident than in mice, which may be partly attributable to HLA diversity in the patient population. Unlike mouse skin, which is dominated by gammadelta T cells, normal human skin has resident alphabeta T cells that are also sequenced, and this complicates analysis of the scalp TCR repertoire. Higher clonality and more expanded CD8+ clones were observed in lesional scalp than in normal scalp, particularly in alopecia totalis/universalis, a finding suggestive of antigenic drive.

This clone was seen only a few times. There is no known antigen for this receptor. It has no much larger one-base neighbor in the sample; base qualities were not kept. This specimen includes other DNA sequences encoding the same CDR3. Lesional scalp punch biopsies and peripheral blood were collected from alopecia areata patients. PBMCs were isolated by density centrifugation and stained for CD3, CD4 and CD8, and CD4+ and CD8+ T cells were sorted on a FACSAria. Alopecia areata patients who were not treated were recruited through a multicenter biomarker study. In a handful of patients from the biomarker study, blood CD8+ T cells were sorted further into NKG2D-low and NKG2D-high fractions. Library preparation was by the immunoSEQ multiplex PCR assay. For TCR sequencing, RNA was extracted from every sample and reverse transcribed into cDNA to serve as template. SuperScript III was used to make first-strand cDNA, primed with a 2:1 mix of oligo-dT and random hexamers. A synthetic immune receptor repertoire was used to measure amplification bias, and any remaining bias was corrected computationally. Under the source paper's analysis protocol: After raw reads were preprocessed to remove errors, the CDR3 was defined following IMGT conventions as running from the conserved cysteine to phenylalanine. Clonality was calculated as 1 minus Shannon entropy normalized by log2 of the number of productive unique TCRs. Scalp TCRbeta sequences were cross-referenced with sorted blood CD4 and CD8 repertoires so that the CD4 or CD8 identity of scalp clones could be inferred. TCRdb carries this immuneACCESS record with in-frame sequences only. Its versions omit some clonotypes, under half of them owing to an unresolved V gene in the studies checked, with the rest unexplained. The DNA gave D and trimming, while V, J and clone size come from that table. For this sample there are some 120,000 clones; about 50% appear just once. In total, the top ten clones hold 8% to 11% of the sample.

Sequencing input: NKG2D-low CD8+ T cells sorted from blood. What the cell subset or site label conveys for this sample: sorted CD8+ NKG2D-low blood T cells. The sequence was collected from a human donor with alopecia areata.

The CDR3 protein is CSVDPGYNEQFF. Read as DNA, the sequence is TGCAGCGTCGACCCTGGCTACAATGAGCAGTTCTTC. The chain is encoded by TRBV29-1 joined to TRBJ2-1; no D gene is confidently identified. Per the germline V gene, SQVTM is the CDR1 and ANQGSEA is the CDR2. Counted from cysteine to phenylalanine, this CDR3 has 12 amino acids. Only the CDR3 region is kept as DNA, spanning 36 bases read in frame from base 1. Relative to germline, V is 6 bases shorter and J is 3 bases shorter, with 9 bases between their ends.